This T cell receptor (beta chain) was observed in a study of T cell clones after liver transplantation. About the research overall: TCRbeta sequencing after a pre-transplant mixed lymphocyte reaction identified graft-donor-reactive clones, later tracked in post-transplant blood. Pre-transplant mixed lymphocyte reactions yielded third-party-reactive TCRbeta sequences as comparators for graft-donor-reactive sequences. At least one year of complete immunosuppression withdrawal without enzymes over twice normal defined tolerance.

V lost 5 bases and J 4 bases, leaving 9 bases between the germline ends. The V gene's germline CDR1 is SEHNR and CDR2 FQNEAQ (reference sequence). The CDR3 extends over 12 amino acids. Study observations and caveats: Migration into the graft, not deletion, may explain lost graft donor-reactive T cells.

Only in-frame clones appear in the TCRdb table, and some are missing; sequencing was by immunoSEQ multiplex PCR. This sample has some 70,000 clones, with over 85% found just once. About this clone: Its antigen is not known.

This chain joins TRBV7-9 and TRBJ2-7; no clear D. The sequencing used CD4+ T cells from blood, collected before liver transplant. The clonotype originates from a human donor who received a liver transplant. The CDR3 DNA follows: TGTGCCAGCAGCCCCCACAGTTACGAGCAGTACTTC. This codes for CASSPHSYEQYF.